A selection of T cell receptor beta chains follows, all from one sample in a study of cytomegalovirus exposure and HLA in healthy donors. Measured with immunoSEQ multiplex PCR; TCRdb has only the in-frame clones, and not every one. Of roughly 350,000 clones listed, 80% to 90% are singletons. Sequencing was done on a sample of PBMCs. These receptors came from a woman between 18 and 29 years old in good health and CMV-seronegative. Both conserved end residues are part of each CDR3. The D gene is left open where the match is weak. Part of the rows lack a size; the others show once, few, many or a class for expanded clones.

>TRBV2|-|TRBD1|TRBJ1-1
TGTGCCAGCATCCGGGACAGGGGAGCCACTGAAGCTTTCTTT
CASIRDRGATEAFF
>TRBV28|-|TRBD1|TRBJ2-7
TGTGCCAGCAGCACGGGACAGGCGGGGGAGCAGTACTTC
CASSTGQAGEQYF
>TRBV27|-|TRBD2|TRBJ2-7
TGTGCCAGCAGTCCCCGACTAGCGGGTGGCTCGTTTTCCTACGAGCAGTACTTC
CASSPRLAGGSFSYEQYF
>TRBV2|-|TRBD1|TRBJ2-1
TGTGCCAGCTTTAACAGGGGGAATGAGCAGTTCTTC
CASFNRGNEQFF
>TRBV30|-|-|TRBJ1-2
TGTGCCTGGAGGCACTTCGACAGTGGCTATGGCTACACCTTC
CAWRHFDSGYGYTF
>TRBV7-9|-|-|TRBJ2-7
TGTGCCAGCAGCTTAGTGGCAGGGGTGTACGAGCAGTACTTC
CASSLVAGVYEQYF
>TRBV4-2|-|-|TRBJ2-7
TGTGCCAGCAGCCCTGAGGTGTTAGCGGCAACCTACGAGCAGTACTTC
CASSPEVLAATYEQYF
>TRBV29-1|-|TRBD1|TRBJ1-1
TGCAGCGTTGATACCGGACAGGGGGGACTTGAAGCTTTCTTT
CSVDTGQGGLEAFF
>TRBV28|-|TRBD2|TRBJ2-1
TGTGCCAGCAGTTCTTCCGGGACTAGCGGTAGTAAGCAGTTCTTC
CASSSSGTSGSKQFF
>TRBV5-1|-|TRBD2|TRBJ2-3
TGCGCCAGCAGCTTCTTCGGGAGGGCCGGCACAGATACGCAGTATTTT
CASSFFGRAGTDTQYF
>TRBV6-5|-|-|TRBJ2-1
TGTGCCAGCAGCGGGGTATTTAGGTCCTACAATGAGCAGTTCTTC
CASSGVFRSYNEQFF
>TRBV2|-|TRBD1|TRBJ1-3
TGTGCCAGCAGACCACAGGGGAGCTCTGGAAACACCATATATTTT
CASRPQGSSGNTIYF
>TRBV18|-|TRBD2|TRBJ2-1
TGTGCCAGCTCACCGACTAGCGGGAGATACAATGAGCAGTTCTTC
CASSPTSGRYNEQFF
>TRBV5-1|-|-|TRBJ2-3
TGCGCCAGCACCTCCGGGGGTGGGGACCCAGATACGCAGTATTTT
CASTSGGGDPDTQYF
>TRBV2|once|-|TRBJ1-4
TGTGCCAGCAGAGGGGCCGGCTCGAGTGAAAAACTGTTTTTT
CASRGAGSSEKLFF
>TRBV5-1|-|TRBD2|TRBJ2-3
TGCGCCAGCAGGCCTGGGACTAGCGGTCCCACAGATACGCAGTATTTT
CASRPGTSGPTDTQYF
>TRBV2|-|-|TRBJ2-7
TGTGCCAGCAGTGTTAGGGGCGTCGAGCAGTACTTC
CASSVRGVEQYF
>TRBV7-9|many|TRBD1|TRBJ1-1
TGTGCCAGCAGCCAAACGGGACAGGGTGAAGCTTTCTTT
CASSQTGQGEAFF
>TRBV5-1|once|TRBD2|TRBJ2-3
TGCGCCAGCAGCTTGGCCTTAGCGGGAGGGTCCCAAGATACGCAGTATTTT
CASSLALAGGSQDTQYF
>TRBV7-2|-|TRBD2|TRBJ2-7
TGTGCCAGCAGCTCGGGGGGACCCGGGAGCTACGAGCAGTACTTC
CASSSGGPGSYEQYF
>TRBV5-1|-|-|TRBJ1-5
TGCGCCAGCAGCTTAAACACAGATAGCAATCAGCCCCAGCATTTT
CASSLNTDSNQPQHF
>TRBV5-1|-|-|TRBJ2-1
TGCGCCAGCAGCCGTGAAGCGCCGCGAGATGAGCAGTTCTTC
CASSREAPRDEQFF
>TRBV15|-|TRBD2|TRBJ2-1
TGTGCCACCAGCAGAGAGGAGGGGAGGGTGTACAATGAGCAGTTCTTC
CATSREEGRVYNEQFF
>TRBV7-7|-|-|TRBJ2-1
TGTGCCAGCAGCCGGGGGAGTTCCTACAATGAGCAGTTCTTC
CASSRGSSYNEQFF
>TRBV4-1|-|-|TRBJ2-1
TGCGCCAGCAGCCAAGGATCAGCGGTAAGCTCCTACAATGAGCAGTTCTTC
CASSQGSAVSSYNEQFF
>TRBV7-2|-|-|TRBJ1-5
TGTGCCAGCAGCTCCTACAGGCCGGATCAGCCCCAGCATTTT
CASSSYRPDQPQHF
>TRBV5-1|once|TRBD2|TRBJ2-3
TGCGCCAGCAGCTCTATAGCGGGAATTAGCACAGATACGCAGTATTTT
CASSSIAGISTDTQYF
>TRBV5-1|once|-|TRBJ2-7
TGCGCCAGCAGCGTACAGGGTGGTCCCTACGAGCAGTACTTC
CASSVQGGPYEQYF
>TRBV7-3|-|-|TRBJ1-1
TGTGCCAGCAGCTTCATTCTAGGGAACACTGAAGCTTTCTTT
CASSFILGNTEAFF
>TRBV28|-|-|TRBJ2-3
TGTGCCAGCCCACCGGAGGCCGAAAGCACAGATACGCAGTATTTT
CASPPEAESTDTQYF
>TRBV2|-|TRBD2|TRBJ2-7
TGTGCCAGCCATAGACTAGCGGGAGGCTCCTACGAGCAGTACTTC
CASHRLAGGSYEQYF
>TRBV6-5|-|-|TRBJ1-2
TGTGCCAGCAGTTCCAACGACAGGCGCTATGGCTACACCTTC
CASSSNDRRYGYTF
>TRBV11-3|-|-|TRBJ2-2
TGTGCCAGCAGCTCCGACACCGGGGAGCTGTTTTTT
CASSSDTGELFF
>TRBV28|-|-|TRBJ1-5
TGTGCCAGCATAAGGCCAGGGCCGGGCCCCCAGCATTTT
CASIRPGPGPQHF
>TRBV4-1|-|-|TRBJ1-1
TGCGCCAGCAGCCAATATACCGGGACACTGAACACTGAAGCTTTCTTT
CASSQYTGTLNTEAFF
>TRBV18|few|TRBD1|TRBJ1-1
TGTGCCAGCTCACTCGGACAGGGGGCAGTGAACACTGAAGCTTTCTTT
CASSLGQGAVNTEAFF
>TRBV27|-|TRBD1|TRBJ2-7
TGTGCCAGCAGCCCGGGACAGGGGGCCTACGAGCAGTACTTC
CASSPGQGAYEQYF
>TRBV28|-|-|TRBJ1-2
TGTGCCAGCAGTTTAGGTCAGAACTATGGCTACACCTTC
CASSLGQNYGYTF
>TRBV29-1|-|-|TRBJ2-3
TGCAGCGTTGAAAGGACTAGCACAGATACGCAGTATTTT
CSVERTSTDTQYF
>TRBV12-1|-|-|TRBJ2-3
TGTGCCAGCAGCTGCCCCCCTAGCGGGAGGCGGACAGATACGCAGTATTTT
CASSCPPSGRRTDTQYF
>TRBV19|-|TRBD2|TRBJ2-3
TGTGCCAGTAGTAGGCGGGAGGGTGGAGATACGCAGTATTTT
CASSRREGGDTQYF
>TRBV9|few|TRBD2|TRBJ2-1
TGTGCCAGCAGCGTAGCGGCTAGCGGGTACAATGAGCAGTTCTTC
CASSVAASGYNEQFF
>TRBV27|-|-|TRBJ2-1
TGTGCCAGCAGGGCGGGGCCAAATTACAATGAGCAGTTCTTC
CASRAGPNYNEQFF
>TRBV25-1|-|-|TRBJ2-1
TGTGCCAGCAGCCCCCTGGGGGGAGCGCGGTTCTTC
CASSPLGGARFF